These T cell receptor beta chains were read from a single sample in a study of T cell repertoires in cytomegalovirus infection. TCRdb ran MiXCR on the reads and lists one entry per CDR3 protein. The sample carries 150,000 to 200,000 distinct CDR3 sequences, approximately 19% recorded once. Sequencing was carried out using PBMCs. The origin of the receptors is a human donor in good health (CMV status not recorded). Some clones in this sample may be carry-over from other donors' samples. Both conserved end residues are part of each CDR3. A D gene is named only where the DNA matches it firmly. Clone size is not always given. Where it is, it says once, few, many or a class for expanded clones.

clone_size	d_call	v_call	j_call	cdr3_nt	cdr3_aa
many	.	TRBV11-3	TRBJ1-1	TGTGCCAGCAGCTTTGCCATCGGGGGTCCCCGCACTGAAGCTTTCTTT	CASSFAIGGPRTEAFF
few	.	TRBV28	TRBJ1-5	TGTGCCAGCAGTCCCCCCGATGGAGCCTATCAGCCCCAGCATTTT	CASSPPDGAYQPQHF
.	.	TRBV4-3	TRBJ2-3	TGCGCCAGCAGCCGTCAGATGGGGCTCACAGATACGCAGTATTTT	CASSRQMGLTDTQYF
many	.	TRBV7-2	TRBJ2-7	TGTGCCAGCAGCTTAGAACAGGGCCCCTACGAGCAGTACTTC	CASSLEQGPYEQYF
many	TRBD1	TRBV7-2	TRBJ1-1	TGTGCCAGCAGCTCGACGACAGGGGGCGGTAGGGACACTGAAGCTTTCTTT	CASSSTTGGGRDTEAFF
few	.	TRBV30	TRBJ2-5	TGTGCCTGGAGTCCGGGCGCCTCGGAGACCCAGTACTTC	CAWSPGASETQYF
.	.	TRBV6-5	TRBJ1-2	TGTGCCAGCAACAAACAGGGAAAGGGTGGCTACACCTTC	CASNKQGKGGYTF
.	.	TRBV7-9	TRBJ1-5	TGTGCCAGCAATGACGAGAACAATCAGCCCCAGCATTTT	CASNDENNQPQHF
.	.	TRBV29-1	TRBJ2-1	TGCAGCGTTGAGACAGAACTCTCCTACAATGAGCAGTTCTTC	CSVETELSYNEQFF
.	.	TRBV7-3	TRBJ1-2	TGTGCCAGCAGCCAGCAACCCTCGGGGGAGGGCTACACCTTC	CASSQQPSGEGYTF
few	.	TRBV5-1	TRBJ1-2	TGCGCCAGCAGCTTTGAGACCGAGATAAAATATGGCTACACCTTC	CASSFETEIKYGYTF
many	TRBD1	TRBV7-2	TRBJ1-1	TGTGCCAGCAGCTTAGTTGTGACAGGGGATGAAGCTTTCTTT	CASSLVVTGDEAFF
many	.	TRBV7-2	TRBJ2-1	TGTGCCAGCAGCTTAGCGGGACTCGGGAATGAGCAGTTCTTC	CASSLAGLGNEQFF
.	.	TRBV29-1	TRBJ1-2	TGCAGCGCCGAAGTGGGGTCCTATGGCTACACCTTC	CSAEVGSYGYTF
.	TRBD1	TRBV20-1	TRBJ1-1	TGCAGTGCTAGAGATCACCGGGACAGGGCATCCTTGCTAGAAGCTTTCTTT	CSARDHRDRASLLEAFF
few	TRBD1	TRBV10-3	TRBJ1-2	TGTGCCATCAGTGAATGGACAGGGGATATCTATGGCTACACCTTC	CAISEWTGDIYGYTF
few	TRBD1	TRBV2	TRBJ1-1	TGTGCCAGCAGGGCAGGGGGTGACACTGAAGCTTTCTTT	CASRAGGDTEAFF
.	.	TRBV23-1	TRBJ2-7	TGCGCCAGCAGTCAATCGTGCCAGGGCAGGAACGAGCAGTACTTC	CASSQSCQGRNEQYF
few	.	TRBV18	TRBJ1-2	TGTGCCAGCTCACCACCCAGCCTGAGGCAGGGACTCGGCTACACCTTC	CASSPPSLRQGLGYTF
many	.	TRBV6-1	TRBJ2-3	TGTGCCAGCAGTGTTTTGGGACACTCGGCAGATACGCAGTATTTT	CASSVLGHSADTQYF
few	.	TRBV2	TRBJ2-7	TGTGCCAGCAGTGAAAGTATGGGGCAGGGCTCCGAGCAGTACTTC	CASSESMGQGSEQYF
few	.	TRBV7-9	TRBJ2-2	TGTGCCAGCAGCTTAGAAGGGGTCACCGGGGAGCTGTTTTTT	CASSLEGVTGELFF
.	.	TRBV10-3	TRBJ2-2	TGTGCCATCAGGACCCAGGGGAACACCGGGGAGCTGTTTTTT	CAIRTQGNTGELFF
few	TRBD1	TRBV2	TRBJ1-1	TGTGCCAGCAGTTACAGGGGACGGAACACTGAAGCTTTCTTT	CASSYRGRNTEAFF
few	.	TRBV20-1	TRBJ1-2	TGCAGTGCTCGACGGACAGATGGCTACACCTTC	CSARRTDGYTF
.	.	TRBV20-1	TRBJ1-5	TGCAGTGCTAGATCCTTTTCCGGGACGGAGGGACAGCCCCAGCATTTT	CSARSFSGTEGQPQHF